These 12 T cell receptor beta chains share one sample of origin, sequenced in a study of T and B cells in COVID-19 patients. From blood, roughly 220-550 ng of genomic DNA served as TRB template. Multiplex PCR with BIOMED2 TRB-A/B primer pools amplified TRB rearrangements. TCRdb passed the multiplex PCR reads through MiXCR, listing each CDR3 protein once. The table lists about 21,000 distinct CDR3 sequences, 25% to 35% of them singletons. Sample: blood. Receptors originate from a human donor who had recovered from COVID-19.

This clonotype was observed many times. The chain employs TRBV11-3 and TRBJ1-2; D is ambiguous. Germline CDR1 SGHNT, CDR2 YENEEA. V lost 2 bases to trimming and J lost 0 bases, with 13 bases between them. The CDR3 is 16 residues long. The CDR3 nucleotides are TGTGCCAGCAGCTTACTCCTAGGACGGTCTAACTATGGCTACACCTTC. Its translation is CASSLLLGRSNYGYTF.

CDR3 protein: CASSSERASWVDEQFF. CDR3 sequence (DNA): TGTGCCAGCAGCTCAGAAAGGGCCTCATGGGTGGATGAGCAGTTCTTC. This chain uses TRBV11-3 with TRBJ2-1; D is undetermined. In germline, CDR1 is SGHNT, CDR2 YENEEA. Between the trimmed V and J ends, which lost 4 bases and 8 bases, there was a span of 21 bases. The CDR3 contains 16 residues.

This clonotype was seen repeatedly, ten times or more. The chain uses TRBV19 and TRBJ2-7; D unclear. Trimming removed 2 bases at V and 4 bases at J, with 15 bases between. The CDR3 spans 15 residues. Germline V gives CDR1 LNHDA, CDR2 SQIVND (reference sequence). The CDR3 DNA follows: TGTGCCAGTAGTATAAGGTCGAGCGAATATTACGAGCAGTACTTC. Protein sequence: CASSIRSSEYYEQYF.

The DNA of the CDR3 is TGTGCCAGCAGTCTCAGGACAGGGGAGGAAAAACTGTTTTTT. This encodes CASSLRTGEEKLFF. The chain employs TRBV12-3 or TRBV12-4 and TRBJ1-4, with TRBD1 matching 9 bases. This CDR3 is 14 amino acids long. With 5 bases clipped from V and 8 bases from J, the junction kept 6 bases outside the gene matches.

The J gene is TRBJ1-6, the V gene TRBV20-1; D remains ambiguous. CDR1 is DFQATT and CDR2 is SNEGSKA in the germline V gene (reference sequence). The CDR3 contains 15 residues. V was clipped by 6 bases and J by 0 bases, with 12 bases between them. CDR3 coding DNA: TGCAGTGCGGTCGGGTCGAGCTCCTATAATTCACCCCTCCACTTT. Translating gives CSAVGSSSYNSPLHF.

There are many counts of this clonotype. This chain connects TRBV18 to TRBJ2-1; the match to TRBD1 covers 11 bases. CDR1 is KGHSH and CDR2 is LQKENI in the germline V gene. There are 18 residues in the CDR3. The V gene end was trimmed by 2 bases and the J gene end by 1 base; junction bases not matched to a gene: 7. The CDR3 here is CASSPFSGTGGSYNEQFF. The CDR3 DNA is TGTGCCAGCTCACCATTCAGCGGGACAGGGGGGTCCTACAATGAGCAGTTCTTC.

A few counts support this clonotype. The chain employs TRBV10-3 and TRBJ2-7; TRBD2 agrees at 9 bases. Germline CDR1 is ENHRY and CDR2 is SYGVKD. CDR3 length: 12 residues. After removal of 10 bases from V and 5 bases from J, the junction contained 6 bases not matched to a gene. In DNA form, the CDR3 reads TGTGCCACGATGCGGGGGGGAGACGAGCAGTACTTC. Encoded protein: CATMRGGDEQYF.

This rearrangement joins TRBV28 to TRBJ2-3; 7 bases are shared with TRBD2. V dropped 3 bases and J dropped 2; count of bases not matched to a gene: 8. The CDR3 spans 16 residues. Germline V gene sequence: CDR1 MDHEN, CDR2 SYDVKM. The CDR3 DNA follows: TGTGCCAGCAGTTTTCCCCAGGGAGGGACCACAGATACGCAGTATTTT. Translation: CASSFPQGGTTDTQYF.

Points on this clonotype: Sequence at one end of the junction differs from germline and may be a read error. The gene calls are TRBV6-5 and TRBJ1-4, with TRBD1 matching 9 bases. CDR1 and CDR2 (germline): MNHEY, SVGAGI. This CDR3 is built from 15 residues. CDR3 protein: CASSRTDRGNENLFF. As DNA, the CDR3 is TGTGCCAGCAGCCGTACCGACAGGGGGAATGAAAATCTGTTTTTT.

The chain combines TRBV5-1 with TRBJ2-3, with unresolved D. Trimming took 0 bases from V and 3 from J, leaving 8 bases between them. The CDR3 covers 14 residues. The V gene's germline CDR1 is SGHRS and CDR2 YFSETQ. The CDR3 nucleotides are TGCGCCAGCAGCTTGGGTCACAGAACAGATACGCAGTATTTT. Its translation: CASSLGHRTDTQYF.

The chain has TRBV20-1 and TRBJ2-1; the match to TRBD2 covers 7 bases. The V and J ends lost 6 bases and 3 bases, in that order; junction bases with no gene match: 17. The CDR3 length is 17 residues. Germline-derived CDR1 and CDR2 are DFQATT and SNEGSKA (reference sequence). DNA for the CDR3: TGCAGTGCCAGGACCGGGGCGCGGGGGACCCACTACAATGAGCAGTTCTTC. It codes for CSARTGARGTHYNEQFF.

This clonotype has a handful of counts. This chain uses TRBV18 with TRBJ2-7; possibly TRBD1 for D (6 bases). The CDR3 covers 13 residues. Trimming left V 4 bases short and J 6 bases short, with 13 bases between. Germline assignment: CDR1 KGHSH and CDR2 LQKENI. The CDR3 loop is CASSLHRETEQYF. CDR3 coding DNA: TGTGCCAGCTCACTACACAGGGAGACCGAGCAGTACTTC.